What follows is one T cell receptor (beta chain) and its context. The antigen is unknown. An end of the junction differs from the germline gene, which may be a read error. TCRdb itself ran the 5' RACE reads through MiXCR, one entry per CDR3 protein. The sample shows 220,000 or so distinct CDR3 sequences, roughly a tenth of them seen only once. This entry belongs to a study of CD8 T cells in ankylosing spondylitis. This CDR3 region has 16 residues. The germline V gene encodes CDR1 SGHVS and CDR2 FQNEAQ. Notes on the study in general: A motif of 7 or 8 highly homologous TCR beta variants was seen as apparently characteristic of ankylosing spondylitis blood.

This sequence originates from a male donor with ankylosing spondylitis or in good health (not recorded which). What was sequenced was blood, either unsorted or a sorted T cell fraction (not recorded which). J is TRBJ1-1 and V is TRBV7-8, with 8 bases matching TRBD1. In DNA form, the CDR3 reads TGTACCAGCAGCTTAATAGGACAGGGATTGTACACTGAAGCTTTCTTT. Translation: CTSSLIGQGLYTEAFF.